A selection of T cell receptor beta chains follows, all from one sample in a study of blood T cell repertoires in COVID-19. The repertoire was sequenced with immunoSEQ multiplex PCR; TCRdb's copy has only in-frame clones and lacks some. The sample holds roughly 160,000 clones; 65% to 80% are singletons and the top ten take around 20%. The sequencing sample was made of PBMCs or T cells enriched from blood (not recorded which). The receptors originated from a woman between 65 and 79 years old in a cohort exposed to, infected with or recovered from COVID-19 (not recorded which). Both conserved end residues are trimmed from each CDR3. Fields, in order: J gene, V gene, clone size, CDR3 protein. Clone size, where shown, is once, few, many, or a class for clones that have expanded.

j_gene: TRBJ2-1
v_gene: TRBV9
abundance: NA
CDR3aa: ASSVDSGSSYNEQF

j_gene: TRBJ1-4
v_gene: TRBV28
abundance: NA
CDR3aa: ASSWGGSGEKLF

j_gene: TRBJ1-1
v_gene: TRBV7-6
abundance: NA
CDR3aa: ASSFGGLAEAF

j_gene: TRBJ2-5
v_gene: TRBV30
abundance: NA
CDR3aa: AWSVGLAGQETQY

j_gene: TRBJ2-1
v_gene: TRBV4-2
abundance: few
CDR3aa: ASSQDQTSGVYNEQF

j_gene: TRBJ1-6
v_gene: TRBV5-1
abundance: NA
CDR3aa: ASSFDTGTYSSYNSPLH

j_gene: TRBJ1-2
v_gene: TRBV6-2/TRBV6-3
abundance: few
CDR3aa: ASSPGRGGGTRGYT

j_gene: TRBJ2-1
v_gene: TRBV9
abundance: NA
CDR3aa: ASSGTSGRGSYNEQF

j_gene: TRBJ2-2
v_gene: TRBV11-3
abundance: NA
CDR3aa: ASNSRTSFGTGELF

j_gene: TRBJ2-1
v_gene: TRBV7-3
abundance: NA
CDR3aa: ASSLTSGGTGQF

j_gene: TRBJ2-7
v_gene: TRBV11-2
abundance: NA
CDR3aa: ASSEGLTGEQY

j_gene: TRBJ1-6
v_gene: TRBV6-6
abundance: NA
CDR3aa: ASSYSPPGGNSPLH

j_gene: TRBJ2-1
v_gene: TRBV5-1
abundance: NA
CDR3aa: ASSYSGSSYNEQF

j_gene: TRBJ1-4
v_gene: TRBV5-1
abundance: NA
CDR3aa: ASSGRGNRGYNEKLF

j_gene: TRBJ1-6
v_gene: TRBV9
abundance: NA
CDR3aa: ASTPQDRDSPLH

j_gene: TRBJ1-2
v_gene: TRBV6-5
abundance: NA
CDR3aa: ASRDRLMSPDGYT

j_gene: TRBJ2-6
v_gene: TRBV4-1
abundance: NA
CDR3aa: ASSQSHSGANVLT

j_gene: TRBJ1-2
v_gene: TRBV27
abundance: NA
CDR3aa: ASSPQGFLYYGYT

j_gene: TRBJ2-3
v_gene: TRBV30
abundance: NA
CDR3aa: AWSRREVGDTQY

j_gene: TRBJ2-1
v_gene: TRBV9
abundance: NA
CDR3aa: ASSVGGWGGNEQF

j_gene: TRBJ2-7
v_gene: TRBV15
abundance: NA
CDR3aa: ATSRDRVREYEQY

j_gene: TRBJ2-7
v_gene: TRBV19
abundance: NA
CDR3aa: ASSLAGVEHYEQY

j_gene: TRBJ2-2
v_gene: TRBV7-3
abundance: NA
CDR3aa: ASSQGGAGELF

j_gene: TRBJ2-1
v_gene: TRBV5-1
abundance: NA
CDR3aa: ASNKDRGEKQF

j_gene: TRBJ1-5
v_gene: TRBV18
abundance: many
CDR3aa: ASSPAANQPQH

j_gene: TRBJ1-3
v_gene: TRBV4-1
abundance: NA
CDR3aa: ASSQAGSLRNTIY

j_gene: TRBJ1-1
v_gene: TRBV12-5
abundance: NA
CDR3aa: ASGSGQLNTEAF

j_gene: TRBJ1-4
v_gene: TRBV5-1
abundance: once
CDR3aa: ASSPRSFSATNEKLF

j_gene: TRBJ2-7
v_gene: TRBV27
abundance: NA
CDR3aa: ASRSRVAAYEQY

j_gene: TRBJ2-7
v_gene: TRBV10-2
abundance: NA
CDR3aa: ASTSLRDRWLVYEQY

j_gene: TRBJ2-1
v_gene: TRBV11-3
abundance: NA
CDR3aa: ASSLGQGLSSSHNNEQF

j_gene: TRBJ2-1
v_gene: TRBV5-1
abundance: NA
CDR3aa: ASSLVIVSGSDEQF

j_gene: TRBJ1-4
v_gene: TRBV7-9
abundance: NA
CDR3aa: ASSLSVGEEKLF

j_gene: TRBJ1-4
v_gene: TRBV19
abundance: NA
CDR3aa: ASSILPGDEKLF

j_gene: TRBJ2-1
v_gene: TRBV12-5
abundance: NA
CDR3aa: ASGLTAAYNEQF

j_gene: TRBJ2-7
v_gene: TRBV10-3
abundance: NA
CDR3aa: AISRTGLYEQY

j_gene: TRBJ1-6
v_gene: TRBV5-1
abundance: NA
CDR3aa: ASSLGEDSPLH

j_gene: TRBJ2-1
v_gene: TRBV6-4
abundance: few
CDR3aa: ASSEWGLNEQF

j_gene: TRBJ2-1
v_gene: TRBV7-2
abundance: NA
CDR3aa: ASSLDVSGPYNEQF

j_gene: TRBJ2-1
v_gene: TRBV5-1
abundance: NA
CDR3aa: ASSGTGTSGSNEQF

j_gene: TRBJ2-7
v_gene: TRBV28
abundance: NA
CDR3aa: ASSSYGTSSAYEQY

j_gene: TRBJ1-2
v_gene: TRBV7-2
abundance: few
CDR3aa: ASSYDLNYGYT

j_gene: TRBJ1-2
v_gene: TRBV7-3
abundance: few
CDR3aa: ASSSVQGEEGYT

j_gene: TRBJ1-5
v_gene: TRBV7-2
abundance: NA
CDR3aa: ASSFRNSNQPQH

j_gene: TRBJ2-7
v_gene: TRBV4-2
abundance: NA
CDR3aa: ASSRKVPGTSGTFSYEQY